The rows below give T cell receptor beta chains drawn from one sample of a study of Ad26.COV2.S vaccination and SARS-CoV-2 variants. Sequenced by immunoSEQ multiplex PCR; TCRdb stores in-frame clones only, minus some. This sample yields about 680,000 clones, of which 80% to 90% are seen a single time; about 1.5% belongs to the top ten. Material: peripheral blood, obtained in a trial of Ad26.COV2.S vaccine versus placebo. Receptors originate from a person aged 18 to 65 who received the Ad26.COV2.S COVID-19 vaccine or a placebo. Each CDR3 is given with its conserved first and last residue. D genes are given only for firm matches. Size is omitted from some rows. Given values are once, few, many or a class for expanded clones.

>.|TRBV7-2|TRBJ1-1|.
CASSLVLGIEAFF
TGTGCCAGCAGCTTAGTTTTGGGGATTGAAGCTTTCTTT
>.|TRBV5-5|TRBJ2-5|TRBD2
CASSSWTSQETQYF
TGTGCCAGCAGCTCCTGGACTAGCCAAGAGACCCAGTACTTC
>.|TRBV6-5|TRBJ1-2|TRBD1
CASSDRGGEVDGYTF
TGTGCCAGCAGCGACAGGGGGGGAGAAGTAGATGGCTACACCTTC
>.|TRBV27|TRBJ2-3|TRBD2
CASSLSRSSGRSDTQYF
TGTGCCAGCAGTTTATCGCGCTCTAGCGGGAGGTCAGATACGCAGTATTTT
>few|TRBV24-1|TRBJ2-7|TRBD2
CATRYSLAGVRSFYEQYF
TGTGCCACCAGGTATAGCCTAGCGGGAGTCCGCAGTTTCTACGAGCAGTACTTC
>.|TRBV16|TRBJ2-3|TRBD1
CASSLDRSPKRTDTQYF
TGTGCCAGCAGCCTGGACAGGAGCCCCAAACGCACAGATACGCAGTATTTT
>.|TRBV19|TRBJ2-1|.
CASGEGALSYNEQFF
TGTGCCAGTGGGGAGGGGGCCCTCTCCTACAATGAGCAGTTCTTC
>few|TRBV6-5|TRBJ1-1|.
CASSWPGATEAFF
TGTGCCAGCAGTTGGCCAGGGGCCACTGAAGCTTTCTTT
>once|TRBV4-1|TRBJ1-1|.
CASSQDRKVPITEAFF
TGCGCCAGCAGCCAAGATCGGAAAGTGCCGATCACTGAAGCTTTCTTT
>.|TRBV10-1|TRBJ2-3|.
CASSESGPSTDTQYF
TGCGCCAGCAGTGAGTCGGGACCGAGCACAGATACGCAGTATTTT
>.|TRBV30|TRBJ2-1|TRBD2
CAWRGLAGGSYNEQFF
TGTGCCTGGAGAGGGCTAGCGGGAGGGTCCTACAATGAGCAGTTCTTC
>once|TRBV7-9|TRBJ2-1|TRBD1
CASRIQGNSYNEQFF
TGTGCCAGCAGAATACAGGGGAACTCCTACAATGAGCAGTTCTTC
>once|TRBV11-1|TRBJ1-1|.
CASSETSWKGTEAFF
TGTGCCAGCAGCGAGACGAGTTGGAAGGGCACTGAAGCTTTCTTT
>.|TRBV4-3|TRBJ2-2|.
CASSQGAGRTGELFF
TGCGCCAGCAGCCAAGGGGCGGGGCGGACCGGGGAGCTGTTTTTT
>.|TRBV10-3|TRBJ2-2|.
CAIFDGNTGELFF
TGTGCCATCTTTGACGGGAACACCGGGGAGCTGTTTTTT
>.|TRBV5-4|TRBJ2-5|TRBD2
CASSPTSAQETQYF
TGTGCCAGCAGCCCAACTAGCGCTCAAGAGACCCAGTACTTC
>.|TRBV9|TRBJ2-3|.
CASSVLAFTDTQYF
TGTGCCAGCAGCGTACTCGCCTTCACAGATACGCAGTATTTT
>few|TRBV9|TRBJ2-2|.
CASSVFRVGTGELFF
TGTGCCAGCAGCGTCTTCAGGGTTGGCACCGGGGAGCTGTTTTTT
>once|TRBV19|TRBJ2-3|.
CASSIGVAGHTDTQYF
TGTGCCAGTAGTATAGGGGTCGCAGGTCACACAGATACGCAGTATTTT
>once|TRBV6-5|TRBJ2-7|.
CASSYLWTRTYEQYF
TGTGCCAGCAGTTATCTGTGGACACGAACCTACGAGCAGTACTTC
>.|TRBV18|TRBJ1-1|.
CASSPWSAYTEAFF
TGTGCCAGCTCACCATGGTCAGCATACACTGAAGCTTTCTTT
>.|TRBV7-9|TRBJ2-3|.
CASSSTPDTQYF
TGTGCCAGCAGCTCGACTCCCGATACGCAGTATTTT
>.|TRBV10-3|TRBJ2-3|.
CAILPFGAELGTDTQYF
TGTGCCATCTTACCATTTGGGGCTGAACTAGGCACAGATACGCAGTATTTT
>.|TRBV29-1|TRBJ2-7|.
CSVGHRQKTYEQYF
TGCAGCGTTGGACACCGACAGAAGACCTACGAGCAGTACTTC
>.|TRBV10-1|TRBJ2-1|TRBD2
CASSASGRIYNEQFF
TGCGCCAGCAGTGCTAGCGGGAGGATCTACAATGAGCAGTTCTTC
>.|TRBV12-5|TRBJ2-2|.
CASGAGAGELFF
TGTGCTAGTGGCGCCGGGGCCGGGGAGCTGTTTTTT
>.|TRBV20-1|TRBJ1-2|.
CSANHDYGYTF
TGCAGTGCTAACCATGACTATGGCTACACCTTC
>.|TRBV5-4|TRBJ2-1|TRBD2
CASSWTSGSNEQFF
TGTGCCAGCAGCTGGACTAGCGGGAGCAATGAGCAGTTCTTC
>.|TRBV7-2|TRBJ2-7|.
CASSLGEQYF
TGTGCCAGCAGCCTCGGGGAGCAGTACTTC
>.|TRBV7-2|TRBJ1-4|TRBD1
CASSPRPRTGQLFF
TGTGCCAGCAGCCCCAGGCCTAGGACAGGGCAACTGTTTTTT
>.|TRBV18|TRBJ2-5|.
CASSPLRGETQYF
TGTGCCAGCTCACCACTACGCGGGGAGACCCAGTACTTC
>few|TRBV27|TRBJ1-2|TRBD1
CARIRDRGHYGYTF
TGTGCCAGAATCCGGGACAGGGGGCACTATGGCTACACCTTC
>.|TRBV18|TRBJ1-2|TRBD1
CASSPLTGTETYGYTF
TGTGCCAGCTCACCACTTACCGGGACAGAGACCTATGGCTACACCTTC
>.|TRBV18|TRBJ2-7|TRBD2
CASSQGLAGGKQYF
TGTGCCAGCTCCCAGGGGCTAGCGGGGGGAAAGCAGTACTTC
>.|TRBV13|TRBJ1-6|TRBD1
CASSPGQGQGGSPLHF
TGTGCCAGCAGCCCCGGACAGGGTCAAGGGGGTTCACCCCTCCACTTT
>.|TRBV2|TRBJ1-5|.
CASSKDSSNQPQHF
TGTGCCAGCAGTAAAGACAGCAGCAATCAGCCCCAGCATTTT
>.|TRBV20-1|TRBJ2-2|TRBD1
CSASDARTGGFTGELFF
TGCAGTGCTAGTGACGCGCGGACAGGGGGCTTCACCGGGGAGCTGTTTTTT
>.|TRBV10-1|TRBJ2-1|.
CASSESGRNNEQFF
TGCGCCAGCAGTGAGTCCGGTAGGAACAATGAGCAGTTCTTC
>.|TRBV19|TRBJ2-7|TRBD2
CASSPLAGSDYEQYF
TGTGCCAGTAGTCCTCTAGCGGGGTCTGACTACGAGCAGTACTTC
>.|TRBV10-3|TRBJ2-7|TRBD1
CAISEIRRDRGGEQYF
TGTGCCATCAGTGAGATAAGAAGGGACAGGGGTGGCGAGCAGTACTTC
>.|TRBV10-3|TRBJ2-3|TRBD2
CAISLGLADSDTQYF
TGTGCCATCTCTCTCGGACTAGCGGATTCAGATACGCAGTATTTT
>.|TRBV9|TRBJ1-1|.
CASSAGDQGTEAFF
TGTGCCAGCAGCGCAGGGGACCAGGGGACTGAAGCTTTCTTT
>.|TRBV3-1/TRBV3-2|TRBJ1-6|.
CASSQTGVRNSPLHF
TGTGCCAGCAGCCAGACAGGAGTAAGGAATTCACCCCTCCACTTT
>once|TRBV7-9|TRBJ2-1|.
CASSSSVGRYNEQFF
TGTGCCAGCAGCTCCAGCGTCGGGAGATACAATGAGCAGTTCTTC
>.|TRBV6-5|TRBJ1-1|.
CASSGDTEAFF
TGTGCCAGCTCGGGAGACACTGAAGCTTTCTTT
>.|TRBV19|TRBJ1-5|.
CASRDRGRNQPQHF
TGTGCCAGTAGGGACCGGGGCCGCAATCAGCCCCAGCATTTT
>once|TRBV7-9|TRBJ2-7|TRBD1
CASNEDRAYPGEQYF
TGTGCCAGCAACGAGGACAGGGCCTATCCTGGCGAGCAGTACTTC